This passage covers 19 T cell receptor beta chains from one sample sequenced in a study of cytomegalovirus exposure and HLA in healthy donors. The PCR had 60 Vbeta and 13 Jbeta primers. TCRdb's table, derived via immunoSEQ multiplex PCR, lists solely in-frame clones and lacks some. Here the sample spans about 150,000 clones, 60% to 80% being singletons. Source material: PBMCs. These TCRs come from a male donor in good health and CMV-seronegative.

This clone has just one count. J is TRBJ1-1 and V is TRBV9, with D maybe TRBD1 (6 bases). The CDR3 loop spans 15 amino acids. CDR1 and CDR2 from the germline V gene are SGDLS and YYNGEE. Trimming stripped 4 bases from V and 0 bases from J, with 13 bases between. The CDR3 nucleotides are TGTGCCAGCAGCCCTCAGGGGCAGATGAACACTGAAGCTTTCTTT. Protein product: CASSPQGQMNTEAFF.

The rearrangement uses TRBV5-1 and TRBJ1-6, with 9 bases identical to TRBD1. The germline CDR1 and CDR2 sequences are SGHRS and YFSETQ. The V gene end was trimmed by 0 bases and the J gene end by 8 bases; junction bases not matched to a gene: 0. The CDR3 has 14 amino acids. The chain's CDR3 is CASSLGDRDSPLHF. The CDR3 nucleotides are TGCGCCAGCAGCTTGGGGGACAGGGATTCACCCCTCCACTTT.

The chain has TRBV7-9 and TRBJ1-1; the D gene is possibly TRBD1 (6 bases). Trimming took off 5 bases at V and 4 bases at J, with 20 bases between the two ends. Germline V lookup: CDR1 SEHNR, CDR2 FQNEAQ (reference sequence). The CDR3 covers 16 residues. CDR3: CASSEVTGSGGTEAFF. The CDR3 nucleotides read TGTGCCAGCAGCGAAGTCACAGGGAGCGGGGGCACTGAAGCTTTCTTT.

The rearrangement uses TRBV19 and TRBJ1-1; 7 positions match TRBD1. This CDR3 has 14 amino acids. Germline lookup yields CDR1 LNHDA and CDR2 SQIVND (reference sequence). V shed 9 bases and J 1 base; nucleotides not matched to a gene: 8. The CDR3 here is CASNVRGQNTEAFF. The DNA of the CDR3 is TGTGCCAGCAACGTTAGGGGGCAGAACACTGAAGCTTTCTTT.

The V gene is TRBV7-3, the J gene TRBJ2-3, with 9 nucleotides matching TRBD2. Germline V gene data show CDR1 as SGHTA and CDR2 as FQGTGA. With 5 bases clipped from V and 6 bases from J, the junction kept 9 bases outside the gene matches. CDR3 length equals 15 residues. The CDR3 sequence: CASSLAGTPRDTQYF. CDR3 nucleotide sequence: TGTGCCAGCAGCCTAGCGGGAACCCCCAGGGATACGCAGTATTTT.

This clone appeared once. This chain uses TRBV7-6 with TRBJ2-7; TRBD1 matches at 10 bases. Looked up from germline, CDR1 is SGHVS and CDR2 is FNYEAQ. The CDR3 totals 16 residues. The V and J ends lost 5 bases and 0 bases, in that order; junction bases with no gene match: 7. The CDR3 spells CASSTSRDRGSYEQYF. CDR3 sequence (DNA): TGTGCCAGCAGCACCAGCCGGGACAGGGGCTCCTACGAGCAGTACTTC.

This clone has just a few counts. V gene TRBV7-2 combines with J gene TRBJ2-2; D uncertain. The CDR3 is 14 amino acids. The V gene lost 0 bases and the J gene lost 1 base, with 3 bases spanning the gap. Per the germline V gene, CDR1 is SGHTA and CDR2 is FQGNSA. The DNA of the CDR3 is TGTGCCAGCAGCTTAGCGAGGAACACCGGGGAGCTGTTTTTT. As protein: CASSLARNTGELFF.

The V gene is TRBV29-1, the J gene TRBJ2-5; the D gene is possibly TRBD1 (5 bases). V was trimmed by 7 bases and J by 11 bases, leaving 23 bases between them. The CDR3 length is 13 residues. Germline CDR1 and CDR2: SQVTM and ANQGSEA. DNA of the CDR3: TGCAGCGCATGGACGGTTAGGGGTTTGGAGCAGTACTTC. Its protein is CSAWTVRGLEQYF.

The CDR3 DNA reads TGCGCCAGCAGCTTGGCTGGACAGGGGATGAACACTGAAGCTTTCTTT. Translated, it gives CASSLAGQGMNTEAFF. The rearrangement joins TRBV5-1 to TRBJ1-1; the match to TRBD1 covers 9 bases. The CDR3 loop spans 16 amino acids. CDR1 SGHRS and CDR2 YFSETQ come from the germline V gene. V gave up 0 bases and J gave up 0 bases; unmatched junction bases: 3.

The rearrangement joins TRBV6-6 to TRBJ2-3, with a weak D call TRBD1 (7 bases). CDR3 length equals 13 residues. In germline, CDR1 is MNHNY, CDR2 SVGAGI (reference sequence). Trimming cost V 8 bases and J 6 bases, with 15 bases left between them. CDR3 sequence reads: CASGGTASDTQYF. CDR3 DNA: TGTGCCAGCGGGGGGACAGCCAGCGATACGCAGTATTTT.

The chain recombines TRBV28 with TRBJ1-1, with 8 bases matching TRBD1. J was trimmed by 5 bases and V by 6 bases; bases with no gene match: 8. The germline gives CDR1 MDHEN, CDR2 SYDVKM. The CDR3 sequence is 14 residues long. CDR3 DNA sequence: TGTGCCAGCAGCACCGGACAGGGTTGGACTGAAGCTTTCTTT. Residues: CASSTGQGWTEAFF.

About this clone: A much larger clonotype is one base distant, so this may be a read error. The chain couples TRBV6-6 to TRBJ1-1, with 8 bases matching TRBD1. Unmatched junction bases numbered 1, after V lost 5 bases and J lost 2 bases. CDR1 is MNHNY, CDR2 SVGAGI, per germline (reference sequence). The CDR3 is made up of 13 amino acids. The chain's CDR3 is CASSDRGNTEAFF. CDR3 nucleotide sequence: TGTGCCAGCAGTGACAGGGGAAACACTGAAGCTTTCTTT.

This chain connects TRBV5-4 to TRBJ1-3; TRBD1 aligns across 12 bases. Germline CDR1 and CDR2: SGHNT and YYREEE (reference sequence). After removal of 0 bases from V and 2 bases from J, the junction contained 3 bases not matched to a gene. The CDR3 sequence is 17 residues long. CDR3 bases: TGTGCCAGCAGCTTGGCCAGGGACAGGGGGCCTGGAAACACCATATATTTT. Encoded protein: CASSLARDRGPGNTIYF.

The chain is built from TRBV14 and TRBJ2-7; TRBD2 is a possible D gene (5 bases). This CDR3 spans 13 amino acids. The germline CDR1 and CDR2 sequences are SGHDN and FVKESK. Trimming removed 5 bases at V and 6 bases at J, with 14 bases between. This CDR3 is CASSTQTGSEQYF. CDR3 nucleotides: TGTGCCAGCAGCACCCAAACGGGGTCCGAGCAGTACTTC. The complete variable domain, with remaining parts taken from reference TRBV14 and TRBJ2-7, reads EAGVTQFPSHSVIEKGQTVTLRCDPISGHDNLYWYRRVMGKEIKFLLHFVKESKQDESGMPNNRFLAERTGGTYSTLKVQPAELEDSGVYFCASSTQTGSEQYFGPGTRLTVT.

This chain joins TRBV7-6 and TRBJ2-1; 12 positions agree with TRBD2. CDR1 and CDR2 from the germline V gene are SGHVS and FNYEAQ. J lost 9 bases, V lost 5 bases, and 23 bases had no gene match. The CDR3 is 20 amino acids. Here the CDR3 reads CASSPRSNVASGRALGEQFF. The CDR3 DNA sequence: TGTGCCAGCAGCCCCCGGTCGAATGTAGCTAGCGGGAGGGCCCTGGGTGAGCAGTTCTTC. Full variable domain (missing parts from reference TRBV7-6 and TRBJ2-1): GAGVSQSPRYKVTKRGQDVALRCDPISGHVSLYWYRQALGQGPEFLTYFNYEAQQDKSGLPNDRFSAERPEGSISTLTIQRTEQRDSAMYRCASSPRSNVASGRALGEQFFGPGTRLTVL.

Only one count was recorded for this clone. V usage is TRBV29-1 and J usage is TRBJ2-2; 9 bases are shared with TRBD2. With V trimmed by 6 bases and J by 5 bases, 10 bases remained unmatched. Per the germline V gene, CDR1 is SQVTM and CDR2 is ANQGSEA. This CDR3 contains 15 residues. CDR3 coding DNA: TGCAGCGTCGCAGGGGCGGGAGGGTGGACCGGGGAGCTGTTTTTT. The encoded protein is CSVAGAGGWTGELFF.

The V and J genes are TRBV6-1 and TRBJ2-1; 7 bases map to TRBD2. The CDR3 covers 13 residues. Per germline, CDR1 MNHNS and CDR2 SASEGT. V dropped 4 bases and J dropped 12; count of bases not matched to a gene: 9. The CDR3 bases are TGTGCCAGCAGTGCGGGAGGCGGGAGCCGGCAGTTCTTC. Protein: CASSAGGGSRQFF.

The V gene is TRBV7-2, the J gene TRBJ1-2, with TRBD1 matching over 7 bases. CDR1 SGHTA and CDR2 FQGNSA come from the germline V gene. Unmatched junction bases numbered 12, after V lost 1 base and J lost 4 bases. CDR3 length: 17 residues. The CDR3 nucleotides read TGTGCCAGCAGCTTAGGGCCACCCCTGACAGGGAGCTATGGCTACACCTTC. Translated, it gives CASSLGPPLTGSYGYTF.

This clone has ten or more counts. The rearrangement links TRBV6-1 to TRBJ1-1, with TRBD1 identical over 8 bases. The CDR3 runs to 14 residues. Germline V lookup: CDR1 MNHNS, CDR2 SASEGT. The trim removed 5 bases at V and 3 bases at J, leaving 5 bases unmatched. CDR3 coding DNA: TGTGCCAGCAGTCCATGGGACAGGTACACTGAAGCTTTCTTT. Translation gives CASSPWDRYTEAFF.